This T cell receptor beta chain was retrieved from a study of shared clonotypes between healthy human individuals (dated by TCRdb to about 2020). Some background on the complete study: A couple of women and a few men aged 18 to 49 years were included in the cohort. Libraries were prepared and TCR repertoires were sequenced by different laboratories using diverse techniques, in order to increase sequencing depth and limit assay-specific biases. For each donor, CD4 naive and CD4 memory were each run on three plates, CD8 naive on two plates, and CD8 memory on one plate. Between about 0.9 and 8.9 billion PBMCs per donor were obtained by leukapheresis. To estimate repertoire size and how much clonotype sharing occurs between individuals, the study deeply sequenced the blood TCR repertoires of a handful of healthy adults.

Using the deep immunoSEQ assay, TCR CDR3 regions were amplified from genomic DNA by multiplex PCR. Extracted genomic DNA from each cell subset was distributed evenly across all wells of several immunoSEQ 96-well plates, and each plate was treated as a replicate. For sorted subsets, 200 to 250 ng of genomic DNA, equivalent to tens of thousands of T cell genomes, went into each replicate PCR. Purified libraries were measured with a Qubit 3.0 fluorometer, size-checked on a Bioanalyzer 2100, and measured again with the KAPA Library Quantification kit. A separate single-read 150-cycle Illumina NextSeq 550 flow cell was used to sequence each immunoSEQ 96-well plate. Per the original workflow: Because the immunoSEQ output held only junctional sequences and lacked quality scores, the filtering could not match the filtering applied to full-length reads. To assign V/J genes and CDR3, sequences were annotated against IMGT germline references using PyIR, a Python wrapper for IgBLAST v1.9. Reads were filtered out if the reads had weak V/J assignments (E-value above 1e-6), no CDR3, stop codons, out-of-frame junctions, or ambiguous translated residues. V3J clonotypes were defined as sequences sharing an identical inferred V gene, J gene, and CDR3 amino acid sequence. To compute the percentage overlap between repertoires, the number of shared unique clonotypes was divided by the size of the smaller repertoire. Three approaches were used to assess repertoire richness: RTK rarefaction, the Chao1 estimator, and Recon v2.1 estimates of unobserved clonotypes. Generation probabilities for all TCRbeta clonotypes obtained by the gDNA method from a few donors were computed using OLGA. TCRdb holds this immuneACCESS table with in-frame rearrangements only. Some clones are missing; in checked studies, unresolved V genes explain under half, and the rest has no known cause. V and J calls and clone size are as listed in that table; D and trimming were resolved from the DNA. This sample lists about 2.1 million clones; about 94% were detected once. The ten largest make up over 1.5% of the sample.

For the CD8 naive samples, CD45RO-negative cells were positively selected for CCR7, yielding a CD45RA+CCR7+ population from which TemRA cells were excluded. The donors were healthy, HIV-negative adults with no recently reported acute infections or vaccinations. Every donor was a Caucasian adult residing in Nashville, Tennessee, USA. After blood collection by leukapheresis, PBMCs were isolated using Ficoll-Histopaque density gradient centrifugation and then cryopreserved in the vapor phase of liquid nitrogen. Purity and quantity of every magnetically sorted T cell population were checked by analytical flow cytometry. From each sorted fraction, genomic DNA was isolated and quantified by UV absorbance on a Nanodrop 2000c. The cysteine opens and the phenylalanine closes a CDR3 of 14 amino acids. The only DNA kept is the CDR3, 42 bases in frame from the first base. CDR1 MNHNS and CDR2 SASEGT were looked up in the germline V gene. Germline trimming: 6 bases from V, 2 bases from J; junction bases outside gene matches: 2.

On the study overall, not on this receptor specifically: Because the study included only a small number of donors, the genetic and exposure-history diversity represented was limited. Compared with non-shared clonotypes, clonotypes shared by all four sorted-subset donors had higher generation probabilities. Sampling was restricted to blood, and TCR repertoires in tissues likely differ from the TCR repertoires found in blood. Pairwise subsampling led to the expectation that sequencing depth would affect the degree of clonotype sharing among donors. Incomplete sequencing was indicated by rarefaction of sorted-subset datasets, despite the large sequencing depth. Across several donors, roughly 5% of naive CD4, roughly 3.5% of naive CD8, 2.3% of memory CD4, and under 0.45% of memory CD8 clonotypes were shared. Naive subsets generally had larger estimated clonotype richness than memory subsets.

This clone came up once. Its antigen is currently not known. No base qualities exist here, and no much larger clone lies one base off it. This sequence uses TRBV6-1 and TRBJ2-1, with 9 bases in between that match TRBD1. Sequencing was performed on naive CD8+ T cells from PBMCs. In light of the paper, this sample's cell subset or site label describes: CD45RA+CCR7+. This clonotype was sampled from a man between 18 and 35 years old in good health. Some clones in this sample may be carry-over from other donors' samples. The CDR3 in this case is CASRGDRAYNEQFF. The DNA sequence is as follows: TGTGCCAGCAGGGGGGACAGGGCCTACAATGAGCAGTTCTTC.